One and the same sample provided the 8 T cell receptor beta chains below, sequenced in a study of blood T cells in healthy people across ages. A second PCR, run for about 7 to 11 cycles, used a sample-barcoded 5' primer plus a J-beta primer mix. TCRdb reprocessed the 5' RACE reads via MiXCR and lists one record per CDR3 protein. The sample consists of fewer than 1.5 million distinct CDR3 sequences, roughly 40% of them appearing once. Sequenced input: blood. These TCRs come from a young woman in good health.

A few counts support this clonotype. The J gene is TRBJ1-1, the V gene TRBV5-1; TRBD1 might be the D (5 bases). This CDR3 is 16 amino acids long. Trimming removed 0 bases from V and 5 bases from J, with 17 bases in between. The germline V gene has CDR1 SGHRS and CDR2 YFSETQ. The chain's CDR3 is CASSLEAGQVDTEAFF. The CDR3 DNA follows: TGCGCCAGCAGCTTGGAGGCAGGGCAAGTTGATACTGAAGCTTTCTTT.

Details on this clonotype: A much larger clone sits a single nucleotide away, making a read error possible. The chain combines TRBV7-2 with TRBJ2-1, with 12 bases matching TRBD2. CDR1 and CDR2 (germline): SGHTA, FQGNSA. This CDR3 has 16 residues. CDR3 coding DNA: TGTGCCAACAGCCCGACTAGCGGGGGATATTACAATGAGCAGTTCTTC. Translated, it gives CANSPTSGGYYNEQFF.

CDR3 in DNA: TGTGCCAGCAGTTGGGACGACGCCACGTCGGCAGATACGCAGTATTTT. This encodes CASSWDDATSADTQYF. The chain joins TRBV6-6 to TRBJ2-3; D is possibly TRBD1 or TRBD2 (5 bases each). This CDR3 contains 16 residues. CDR1 is MNHNY and CDR2 is SVGAGI in the germline V gene (reference sequence). Trimming stripped 4 bases from V and 4 bases from J, with 18 bases between.

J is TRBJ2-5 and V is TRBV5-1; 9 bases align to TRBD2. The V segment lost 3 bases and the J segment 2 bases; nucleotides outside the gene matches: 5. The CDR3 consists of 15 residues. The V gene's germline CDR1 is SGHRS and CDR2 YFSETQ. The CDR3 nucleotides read TGCGCCAGCAGCTGCAGCGGGGGGTGGCAAGAGACCCAGTACTTC. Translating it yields CASSCSGGWQETQYF.

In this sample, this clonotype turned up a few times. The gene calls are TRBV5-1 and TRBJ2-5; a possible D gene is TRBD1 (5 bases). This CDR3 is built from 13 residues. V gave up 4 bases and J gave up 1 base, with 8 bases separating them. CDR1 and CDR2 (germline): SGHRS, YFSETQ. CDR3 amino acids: CASSRQFQETQYF. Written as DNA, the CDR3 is TGCGCCAGCAGCCGACAGTTCCAAGAGACCCAGTACTTC.

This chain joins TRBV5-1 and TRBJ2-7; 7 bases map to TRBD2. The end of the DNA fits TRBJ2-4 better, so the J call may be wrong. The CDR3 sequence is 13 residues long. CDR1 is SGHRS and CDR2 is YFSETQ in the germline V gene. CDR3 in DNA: TGCGCCAGCAGCGGGGCTTGGGAGGGCATTCAGTACTTC. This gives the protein CASSGAWEGIQYF.

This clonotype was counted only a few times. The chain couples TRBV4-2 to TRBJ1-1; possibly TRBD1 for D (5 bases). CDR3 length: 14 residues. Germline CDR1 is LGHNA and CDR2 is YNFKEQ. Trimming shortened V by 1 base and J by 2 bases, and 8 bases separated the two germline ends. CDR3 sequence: CASSQATENTEAFF. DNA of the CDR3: TGTGCCAGCAGCCAAGCGACAGAAAACACTGAAGCTTTCTTT.

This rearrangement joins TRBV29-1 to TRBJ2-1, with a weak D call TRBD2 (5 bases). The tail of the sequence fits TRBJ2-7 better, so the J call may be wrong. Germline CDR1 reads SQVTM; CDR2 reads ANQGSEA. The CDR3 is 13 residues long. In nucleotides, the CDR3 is TGCAGCGTGCGAACTAGTTCCTACAATGAGCAGTACTTC. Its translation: CSVRTSSYNEQYF.